Presented here are 2 T cell receptor beta chains from one specimen sequenced in a study of CD8 T cells in Susac syndrome. A quantity of about 0.45 to 1 ug RNA underwent reverse transcription using random hexamers. TCRdb re-called the immunoSEQ multiplex PCR reads with MiXCR, one entry per CDR3 protein. The table lists around 80,000 distinct CDR3 sequences, around 94% of them singletons. The sample taken for sequencing was CD8+ T cells from PBMCs. These receptors were collected from a human donor in good health.

The count of this clonotype is one. The chain carries TRBV13 and TRBJ1-2, with TRBD1 matching 7 bases. V shed 0 bases, J shed 7 bases, and the junction held 11 bases outside the gene matches. Germline CDR1 PRHDT, CDR2 FYEKMQ (reference sequence). CDR3 size: 16 residues. The CDR3 protein is CASSLGRGGGFGGYTF. The CDR3 DNA sequence: TGTGCCAGCAGCTTAGGCCGTGGAGGGGGCTTCGGTGGCTACACCTTC.

This chain joins TRBV27 and TRBJ2-2, with D tentatively TRBD1 or TRBD2 (5 bases each). Per germline, CDR1 MNHEY and CDR2 SMNVEV (reference sequence). CDR3 length: 16 residues. Trimming took off 0 bases at V and 0 bases at J, with 8 bases between the two ends. This chain's CDR3 is CASSLSRGANTGELFF. The CDR3 DNA reads as TGTGCCAGCAGTTTATCGAGAGGGGCGAACACCGGGGAGCTGTTTTTT.